These 13 T cell receptor beta chains were sequenced from one sample in a study of T cell clones after liver transplantation. The assay was immunoSEQ multiplex PCR, and TCRdb's table has in-frame clones only and misses some. The repertoire holds roughly 60,000 clones, with less than 85% as singletons. The material sequenced was CD4+ T cells from blood, taken at the approximately 15-month timepoint. These receptors were taken from a human patient who received a liver transplant. Some of these T cells may belong to the graft donor.

V is TRBV23-1 and J is TRBJ1-5; D is undetermined. TRBV23-1 is known as an ORF, though its function is uncertain. The CDR3 totals 15 residues. Trimming took 4 bases from V and 0 from J, leaving 10 bases between them. The CDR3 region is CASSLGFYSNQPQHF. In nucleotides, the CDR3 is TGCGCCAGCAGTCTGGGATTCTATAGCAATCAGCCCCAGCATTTT.

V gene TRBV7-8 combines with J gene TRBJ2-1; D may be TRBD1 or TRBD2 (5 bases each). CDR3 size: 17 residues. V lost 1 base and J lost 2, with 15 bases in between. CDR1 and CDR2 from the germline V gene are SGHVS and FQNEAQ. The CDR3 bases are TGTGCCAGCAGCTTAGTTAGCAGGCAGGGACCCTACAATGAGCAGTTCTTC. Translating it yields CASSLVSRQGPYNEQFF. Combining the CDR3 with reference TRBV7-8 and TRBJ2-1 gives the whole variable domain GAGVSQSPRYKVAKRGQDVALRCDPISGHVSLFWYQQALGQGPEFLTYFQNEAQLDKSGLPSDRFFAERPEGSVSTLKIQRTQQEDSAVYLCASSLVSRQGPYNEQFFGPGTRLTVL.

This clone was seen a single time. The chain has TRBV29-1 and TRBJ1-1; D remains ambiguous. V was trimmed by 3 bases and J by 1 base, leaving 6 bases between them. Per germline, CDR1 SQVTM and CDR2 ANQGSEA. The CDR3 loop spans 12 amino acids. The CDR3 here is CSVDPANTEAFF. CDR3 DNA sequence: TGCAGCGTTGACCCAGCGAACACTGAAGCTTTCTTT.

The rearrangement links TRBV11-2 to TRBJ2-7; D may match TRBD1 or TRBD2 (5 bases each). In germline, CDR1 is SGHAT, CDR2 FQNNGV. CDR3 length: 15 residues. Trimming stripped 5 bases from V and 5 bases from J, with 19 bases between. The CDR3 sequence: CASSLDLGAGDEQYF. In DNA form, the CDR3 reads TGTGCCAGCAGCCTGGACCTCGGGGCAGGAGACGAGCAGTACTTC.

The chain is built from TRBV30 and TRBJ2-5; 10 bases map to TRBD2. The CDR3 loop spans 16 amino acids. Unmatched junction bases numbered 9, after V lost 0 bases and J lost 5 bases. Germline CDR1 is GTSNPN and CDR2 is SVGIG (reference sequence). In DNA, the CDR3 is TGTGCCTGGAGTGTACCGCTAGCGGGAGTAGCGGAGACCCAGTACTTC. Translation: CAWSVPLAGVAETQYF. Variable domain in full (rest from reference TRBV30 and TRBJ2-5): SQTIHQWPATLVQPVGSPLSLECTVEGTSNPNLYWYRQAAGRGLQLLFYSVGIGQISSEVPQNLSASRPQDRQFILSSKKLLLSDSGFYLCAWSVPLAGVAETQYFGPGTRLLVL.

The chain joins TRBV27 to TRBJ1-5, with D unclear. CDR3 length: 15 amino acids. V lost 3 bases to trimming and J lost 6 bases, with 15 bases between them. CDR1 is MNHEY and CDR2 is SMNVEV in the germline V gene (reference sequence). CDR3 region: CASSFSGSLSQPQHF. As DNA, the CDR3 is TGTGCCAGCAGTTTTAGCGGTTCCCTAAGTCAGCCCCAGCATTTT.

The chain is built from TRBV28 and TRBJ2-2; the match to TRBD2 covers 9 bases. After removal of 8 bases from V and 8 bases from J, the junction contained 12 bases not matched to a gene. CDR1 MDHEN and CDR2 SYDVKM come from the germline V gene. The CDR3 is 15 amino acids. In DNA, the CDR3 is TGTGCCAGCCGAGTAGCGGGAGCGAGATTAGGGGAGCTGTTTTTT. Translation: CASRVAGARLGELFF.

As regards this clone: It may be a read error: a sequence one base away is much more abundant. This sequence joins TRBV11-3 and TRBJ2-2; TRBD2 matches 7 bases. The CDR3 is 16 residues long. V was clipped by 5 bases and J by 2 bases; unmatched bases: 8. Germline V gene lookup returns CDR1 SGHNT and CDR2 YENEEA. The CDR3 sequence is CASSALAETNTGELFF. DNA of the CDR3: TGTGCCAGCAGCGCGCTAGCGGAGACCAACACCGGGGAGCTGTTTTTT.

The rearrangement links TRBV28 to TRBJ2-5; 7 nucleotides line up with TRBD1. CDR1 is MDHEN and CDR2 is SYDVKM in the germline V gene. There are 14 residues in the CDR3. Trimming took 5 bases from V and 5 from J; bases not matched to a gene: 8. The CDR3 here is CASSTATGTETQYF. CDR3 bases: TGTGCCAGCAGTACCGCGACAGGGACCGAGACCCAGTACTTC.

CDR3 region: CAWTPPGTDTQYF. The DNA for the CDR3 is TGTGCCTGGACCCCGCCAGGCACAGATACGCAGTATTTT. The chain uses TRBV30 and TRBJ2-3, with D uncertain. The CDR3 loop spans 13 amino acids. Trimming pared 4 bases from V and 1 base from J, leaving 9 bases between. Germline CDR1 is GTSNPN and CDR2 is SVGIG (reference sequence).

As concerns this clone: A read error may account for a junction end that differs from germline. The chain combines TRBV7-9 with TRBJ1-2; 9 nucleotides align to TRBD1. Germline lookup yields CDR1 SEHNR and CDR2 FQNEAQ (reference sequence). This CDR3 spans 14 amino acids. The CDR3 region has the DNA TGTGCCAGCAGCCTTGGGGGCACAGGGGGCAGGGAGGCCTTC. This gives the protein CASSLGGTGGREAF.

V is TRBV7-9 and J is TRBJ2-2, with 14 bases aligning to TRBD2. CDR3 size: 16 residues. Per germline, CDR1 SEHNR and CDR2 FQNEAQ (reference sequence). J gave up 5 bases and V 5 bases, and 4 bases lay outside the gene matches. This CDR3 is CASSTGLAGGTGELFF. The DNA of the CDR3 is TGTGCCAGCAGCACCGGACTAGCGGGAGGTACCGGGGAGCTGTTTTTT.

Of note for this clone: This CDR3 is also generated by other DNA sequences in the sample. The chain links TRBV29-1 to TRBJ2-2; D possibly matches TRBD1 or TRBD2 (5 bases each). The V and J ends lost 4 bases and 6 bases respectively, with 21 bases between them. The CDR3 consists of 16 residues. Per the germline V gene, CDR1 is SQVTM and CDR2 is ANQGSEA. This CDR3 reads CSVGGSTGQAPGELFF. As DNA, the CDR3 is TGCAGCGTTGGGGGGTCTACGGGGCAGGCCCCCGGGGAGCTGTTTTTT.